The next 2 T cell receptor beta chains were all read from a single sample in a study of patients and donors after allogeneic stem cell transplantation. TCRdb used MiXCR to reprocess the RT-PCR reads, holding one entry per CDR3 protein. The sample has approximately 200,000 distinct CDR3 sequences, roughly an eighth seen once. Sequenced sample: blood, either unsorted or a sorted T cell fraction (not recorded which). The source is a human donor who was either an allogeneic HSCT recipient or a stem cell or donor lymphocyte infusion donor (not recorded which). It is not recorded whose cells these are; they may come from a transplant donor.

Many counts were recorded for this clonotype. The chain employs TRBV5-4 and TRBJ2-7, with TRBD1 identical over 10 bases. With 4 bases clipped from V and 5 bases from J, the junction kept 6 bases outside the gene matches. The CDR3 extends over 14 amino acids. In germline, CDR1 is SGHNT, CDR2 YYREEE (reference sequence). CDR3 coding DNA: TGTGCCAGCAGCCTGGGACAGGGGAAAAACGAGCAGTACTTC. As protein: CASSLGQGKNEQYF.

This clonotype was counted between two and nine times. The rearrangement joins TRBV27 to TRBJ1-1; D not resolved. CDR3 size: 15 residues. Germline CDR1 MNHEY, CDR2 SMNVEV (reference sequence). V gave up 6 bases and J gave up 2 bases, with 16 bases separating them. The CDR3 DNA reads TGTGCCAGCAGCTTTTCCCCCCCGGGAAACACTGAAGCTTTCTTT. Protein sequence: CASSFSPPGNTEAFF.